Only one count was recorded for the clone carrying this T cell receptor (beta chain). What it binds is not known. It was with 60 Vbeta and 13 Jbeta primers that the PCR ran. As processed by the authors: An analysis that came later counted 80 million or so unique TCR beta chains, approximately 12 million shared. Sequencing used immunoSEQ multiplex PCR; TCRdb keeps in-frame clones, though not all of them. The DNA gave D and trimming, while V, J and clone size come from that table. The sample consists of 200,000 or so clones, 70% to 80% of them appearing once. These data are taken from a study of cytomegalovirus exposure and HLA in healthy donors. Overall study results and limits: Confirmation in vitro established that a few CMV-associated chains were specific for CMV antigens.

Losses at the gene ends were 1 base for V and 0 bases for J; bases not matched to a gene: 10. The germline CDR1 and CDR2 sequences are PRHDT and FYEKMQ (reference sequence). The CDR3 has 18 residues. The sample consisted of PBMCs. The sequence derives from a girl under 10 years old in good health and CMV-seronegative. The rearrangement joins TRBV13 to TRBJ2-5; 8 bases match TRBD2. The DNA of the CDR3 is TGTGCCAGCAGCTTAGACGGGGGGGGCCGAAAGTACCAAGAGACCCAGTACTTC. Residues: CASSLDGGGRKYQETQYF.